This T cell receptor beta chain was captured by sequencing in a study of T cell changes during pregnancy in multiple sclerosis. Measured with immunoSEQ multiplex PCR; TCRdb has only the in-frame clones, and not every one. The sample holds fewer than 150,000 clones; 90% to 96% are singletons and the top ten take roughly 0.45%. This clone was found once. Germline-derived CDR1 and CDR2 are MDHEN and SYDVKM. The V segment lost 6 bases and the J segment 9 bases; nucleotides outside the gene matches: 10. This CDR3 spans 14 amino acids. Material: peripheral blood, obtained after pregnancy. The chain joins TRBV28 to TRBJ2-1; 8 bases line up with TRBD2. The TCR originated in a female donor with multiple sclerosis, enrolled in a pregnancy study. This CDR3 reads CASREGLADTEQFF. The CDR3 DNA sequence: TGTGCCAGCAGGGAAGGACTAGCTGACACTGAGCAGTTCTTC.